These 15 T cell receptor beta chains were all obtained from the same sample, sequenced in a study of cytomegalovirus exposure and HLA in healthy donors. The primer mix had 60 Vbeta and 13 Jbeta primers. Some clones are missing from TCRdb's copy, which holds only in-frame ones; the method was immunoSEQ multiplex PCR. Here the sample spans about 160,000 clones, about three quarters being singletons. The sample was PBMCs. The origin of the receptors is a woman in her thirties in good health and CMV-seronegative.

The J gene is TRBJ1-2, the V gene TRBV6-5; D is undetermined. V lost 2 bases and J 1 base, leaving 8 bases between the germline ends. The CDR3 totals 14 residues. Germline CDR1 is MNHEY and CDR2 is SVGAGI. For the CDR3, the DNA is TGTGCCAGCAGTTACCAGGATTTTAACTATGGCTACACCTTC. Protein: CASSYQDFNYGYTF.

The CDR3: CASSTYEQYF. The CDR3 DNA reads as TGTGCCAGCAGCACCTACGAGCAGTACTTC. This chain joins TRBV28 and TRBJ2-5; no clear D gene. The DNA end is a closer match to TRBJ2-7, so the J assignment may be wrong. In germline, CDR1 is MDHEN, CDR2 SYDVKM. The CDR3 sequence is 10 residues long.

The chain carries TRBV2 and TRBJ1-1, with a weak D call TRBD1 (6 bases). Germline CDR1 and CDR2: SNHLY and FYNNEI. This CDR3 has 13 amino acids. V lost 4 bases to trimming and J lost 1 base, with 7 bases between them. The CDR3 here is CASSGQANTEAFF. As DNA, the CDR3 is TGTGCCAGCAGTGGACAGGCGAACACTGAAGCTTTCTTT.

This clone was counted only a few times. The CDR3: CASSLEEGAPQHF. Here the CDR3 DNA reads TGTGCCAGCAGCTTAGAGGAGGGAGCGCCCCAGCATTTT. This chain connects TRBV7-8 to TRBJ1-5; D is undetermined. The CDR3 runs 13 residues. Germline CDR1 and CDR2: SGHVS and FQNEAQ. The germline V and J ends were trimmed by 1 base and 9 bases, with 10 bases remaining between them.

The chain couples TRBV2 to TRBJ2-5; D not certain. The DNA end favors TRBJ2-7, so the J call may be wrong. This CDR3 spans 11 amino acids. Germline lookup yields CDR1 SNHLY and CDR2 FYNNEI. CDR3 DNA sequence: TGTGCCAGCAGTGCCTCCTACGAGCAGTACTTC. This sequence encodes CASSASYEQYF.

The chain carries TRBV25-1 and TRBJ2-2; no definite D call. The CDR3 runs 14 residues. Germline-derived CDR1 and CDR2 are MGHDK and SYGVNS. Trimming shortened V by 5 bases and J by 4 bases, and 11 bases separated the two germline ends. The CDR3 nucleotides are TGTGCCAGCAGTCCCCACTCCCCCACCGGGGAGCTGTTTTTT. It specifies CASSPHSPTGELFF.

This chain's CDR3 is CASRTNRGTNEKLFF. The CDR3 DNA is TGTGCCAGTAGAACAAACAGGGGAACTAATGAAAAACTGTTTTTT. The chain links TRBV19 to TRBJ1-4; TRBD1 agrees at 7 bases. Trimming removed 6 bases from V and 1 base from J; junction bases left unmatched: 5. Germline CDR1 and CDR2: LNHDA and SQIVND (reference sequence). The CDR3 sequence is 15 residues long. Filled out from reference TRBV19 and TRBJ1-4, the complete variable domain reads DGGITQSPKYLFRKEGQNVTLSCEQNLNHDAMYWYRQDPGQGLRLIYYSQIVNDFQKGDIAEGYSVSREKKESFPLTVTSAQKNPTAFYLCASRTNRGTNEKLFFGSGTQLSVL.

CDR3 bases: TGTGCCAGCAGTTTGGCCGGGACACCAAAAGAGACCCAGTACTTC. Its translation: CASSLAGTPKETQYF. The rearrangement links TRBV28 to TRBJ2-5, with D maybe TRBD1 (6 bases). V was cut by 3 bases and J by 3 bases, with 14 bases left in between. This CDR3 has 15 residues. Per germline, CDR1 MDHEN and CDR2 SYDVKM. Full variable domain (outside the CDR3, taken from reference TRBV28 and TRBJ2-5): DVKVTQSSRYLVKRTGEKVFLECVQDMDHENMFWYRQDPGLGLRLIYFSYDVKMKEKGDIPEGYSVSREKKERFSLILESASTNQTSMYLCASSLAGTPKETQYFGPGTRLLVL.

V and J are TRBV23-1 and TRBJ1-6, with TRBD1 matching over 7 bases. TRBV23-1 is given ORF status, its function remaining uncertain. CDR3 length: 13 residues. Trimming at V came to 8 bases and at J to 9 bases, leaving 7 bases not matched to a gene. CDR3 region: CASQRDSPSPLHF. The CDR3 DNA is TGCGCCAGCCAGAGGGACAGTCCTTCACCCCTCCACTTT.

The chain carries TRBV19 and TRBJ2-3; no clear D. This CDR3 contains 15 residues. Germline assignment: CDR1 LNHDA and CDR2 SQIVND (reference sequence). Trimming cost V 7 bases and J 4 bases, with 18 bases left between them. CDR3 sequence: CASTRVPGGADTQYF. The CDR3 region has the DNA TGTGCCAGTACCCGGGTCCCGGGTGGCGCAGATACGCAGTATTTT.

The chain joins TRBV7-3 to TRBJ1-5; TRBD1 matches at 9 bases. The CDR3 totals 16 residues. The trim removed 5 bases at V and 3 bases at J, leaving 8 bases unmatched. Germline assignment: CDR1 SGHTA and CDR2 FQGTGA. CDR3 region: CASSLGQGKYNQPQHF. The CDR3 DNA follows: TGTGCCAGCAGCCTTGGACAGGGGAAGTACAATCAGCCCCAGCATTTT.

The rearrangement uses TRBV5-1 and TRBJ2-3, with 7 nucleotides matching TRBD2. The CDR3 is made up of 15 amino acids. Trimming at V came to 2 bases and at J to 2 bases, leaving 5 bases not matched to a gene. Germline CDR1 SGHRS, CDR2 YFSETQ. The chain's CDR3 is CASSFSGTNTDTQYF. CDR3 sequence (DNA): TGCGCCAGCAGCTTTTCCGGGACTAACACAGATACGCAGTATTTT.

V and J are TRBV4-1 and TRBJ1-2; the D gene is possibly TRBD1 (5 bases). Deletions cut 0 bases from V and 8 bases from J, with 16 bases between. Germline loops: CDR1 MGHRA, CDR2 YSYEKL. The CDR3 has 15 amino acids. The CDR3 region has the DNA TGCGCCAGCAGCCAAGATAGGGGCGCGATTGGCGGCTACACCTTC. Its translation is CASSQDRGAIGGYTF.

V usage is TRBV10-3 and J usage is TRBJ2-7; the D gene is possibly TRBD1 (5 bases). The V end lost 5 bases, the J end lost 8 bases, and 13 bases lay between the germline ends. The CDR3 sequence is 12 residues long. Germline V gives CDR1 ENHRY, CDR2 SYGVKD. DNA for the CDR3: TGTGCCATCAGTATTCAGGGTGGGAAGCAGTACTTC. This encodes CAISIQGGKQYF.

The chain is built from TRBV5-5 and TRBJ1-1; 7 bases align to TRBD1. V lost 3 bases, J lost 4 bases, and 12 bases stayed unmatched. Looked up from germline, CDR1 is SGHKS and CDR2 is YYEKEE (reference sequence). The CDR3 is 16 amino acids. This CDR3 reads CASSWAAGGPPTEAFF. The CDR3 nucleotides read TGTGCCAGCAGCTGGGCGGCAGGGGGGCCTCCCACTGAAGCTTTCTTT.